These 14 T cell receptor beta chains were all obtained from the same sample, sequenced in a study of monozygotic twins with inflammatory bowel disease. TCRdb reanalyzed the 5' RACE reads and collapses them to one entry per CDR3 protein, without DNA. The listing records under 200,000 distinct CDR3 sequences. Source material: blood. These receptors all come from a human donor with ulcerative colitis or Crohn's disease, or a healthy co-twin of an affected twin (not recorded which).

The CDR3 is CASSPISGTGPANYGYTF. J is TRBJ1-2 and V is TRBV18; TCRdb calls TRBD1, which cannot be checked without DNA. The CDR3 spans 18 residues. CDR1 and CDR2 from the germline V gene are KGHSH and LQKENI.

The V gene is TRBV20-1, the J gene TRBJ2-1; TCRdb lists TRBD2, though no DNA is available to test this call. This CDR3 region has 16 residues. CDR1 is DFQATT and CDR2 is SNEGSKA in the germline V gene (reference sequence). This chain's CDR3 is CSARDRLAGERSEQFF.

The chain couples TRBV20-1 to TRBJ2-3; lacking DNA, the TRBD2 call made by TCRdb goes unchecked. Germline CDR1 DFQATT, CDR2 SNEGSKA (reference sequence). The CDR3 runs 12 residues. CDR3 sequence reads: CSGLGGRGTQYF.

The J gene is TRBJ2-1, the V gene TRBV28; TCRdb selects TRBD1, and the lack of DNA leaves this call unchecked. The CDR3 runs to 20 residues. The germline V gene encodes CDR1 MDHEN and CDR2 SYDVKM. This chain's CDR3 is CASSPFSPRVGQGSYNEQFF.

The chain uses TRBV4-3 and TRBJ2-1; TCRdb's assignment of TRBD2 cannot be checked, as there is no DNA. The CDR3 is 17 residues long. Germline loops: CDR1 LGHNA, CDR2 YSLEER. CDR3 sequence reads: CASSQRPGTSGYNEQFF.

This CDR3 is CASSLGVGGYTF. The rearrangement links TRBV7-8 to TRBJ1-2; lacking DNA, the TRBD1 call made by TCRdb goes unchecked. Per the germline V gene, CDR1 is SGHVS and CDR2 is FQNEAQ. CDR3 length equals 12 residues.

This sequence joins TRBV15 and TRBJ2-7; without DNA, the TCRdb call of TRBD2 cannot be checked. Germline values: CDR1 LNHNV, CDR2 YYDKDF (reference sequence). There are 15 residues in the CDR3. This CDR3 is CATSRDRRGTYEQYF.

V and J are TRBV25-1 and TRBJ2-2; the TCRdb D gene call, TRBD2, has no DNA to confirm it. The CDR3 is made up of 16 amino acids. Germline loops: CDR1 MGHDK, CDR2 SYGVNS. The CDR3 region is CASSEASGGPTGELFF.

The chain combines TRBV20-1 with TRBJ1-5; the TCRdb call, TRBD1, lacks DNA for checking. Germline lookup yields CDR1 DFQATT and CDR2 SNEGSKA (reference sequence). The CDR3 spans 12 residues. The CDR3 sequence: CSARGGNQPQHF.

This chain uses TRBV10-3 with TRBJ2-7; TCRdb's D gene call, TRBD1, goes unchecked for lack of DNA. Per germline, CDR1 ENHRY and CDR2 SYGVKD. The length of the CDR3 is 17 residues. CDR3 sequence reads: CAIGEGGLDRLSYEQYF.

The CDR3 loop is CSAPDRASYNEQFF. The V and J genes are TRBV20-1 and TRBJ2-1. Germline V lookup: CDR1 DFQATT, CDR2 SNEGSKA (reference sequence). The CDR3 is 14 residues long.

The chain couples TRBV2 to TRBJ2-7; the D call from TCRdb, TRBD2, cannot be confirmed without DNA. CDR1 SNHLY and CDR2 FYNNEI come from the germline V gene. CDR3 length equals 14 residues. CDR3 loop: CASREDSLSYEQYF.

The CDR3 protein is CASSSRTGGDTIYF. The chain is built from TRBV7-9 and TRBJ1-3; as DNA is missing, the TRBD1 call by TCRdb cannot be tested. Germline CDR1 SEHNR, CDR2 FQNEAQ (reference sequence). This CDR3 region has 14 residues.

This chain uses TRBV7-2 with TRBJ1-1. Germline lookup yields CDR1 SGHTA and CDR2 FQGNSA. CDR3 length: 14 residues. CDR3 region: CASSRVVMNTEAFF.